The clone carrying this T cell receptor beta chain appeared a few times. Using immunoSEQ multiplex PCR, the repertoire was profiled, and TCRdb retains in-frame clones only, with some absent. The repertoire consists of over 5,500 clones, with approximately 80% occurring once and the leading ten covering about 64%. The sample is drawn from a study of T cell repertoires in MIS-A myocarditis. Germline CDR1 SGHNT, CDR2 YENEEA. Trimming left V 2 bases short and J 0 bases short, with 11 bases between. The CDR3 has 16 amino acids. Source material: interventricular septum heart tissue obtained at autopsy. J is TRBJ2-1 and V is TRBV11-3; perhaps TRBD2 as D (5 bases). This TCR came from a man between 18 and 35 years old with fulminant myocarditis from multisystem inflammatory syndrome in adults (MIS-A) after COVID-19. DNA for the CDR3: TGTGCCAGCAGCTTATTTAGCGTGAGCTCCTACAATGAGCAGTTCTTC. It codes for CASSLFSVSSYNEQFF. Supplemented by reference TRBV11-3 and TRBJ2-1, the full variable domain reads EAGVVQSPRYKIIEKKQPVAFWCNPISGHNTLYWYLQNLGQGPELLIRYENEEAVDDSQLPKDRFSAERLKGVDSTLKIQPAELGDSAVYLCASSLFSVSSYNEQFFGPGTRLTVL.